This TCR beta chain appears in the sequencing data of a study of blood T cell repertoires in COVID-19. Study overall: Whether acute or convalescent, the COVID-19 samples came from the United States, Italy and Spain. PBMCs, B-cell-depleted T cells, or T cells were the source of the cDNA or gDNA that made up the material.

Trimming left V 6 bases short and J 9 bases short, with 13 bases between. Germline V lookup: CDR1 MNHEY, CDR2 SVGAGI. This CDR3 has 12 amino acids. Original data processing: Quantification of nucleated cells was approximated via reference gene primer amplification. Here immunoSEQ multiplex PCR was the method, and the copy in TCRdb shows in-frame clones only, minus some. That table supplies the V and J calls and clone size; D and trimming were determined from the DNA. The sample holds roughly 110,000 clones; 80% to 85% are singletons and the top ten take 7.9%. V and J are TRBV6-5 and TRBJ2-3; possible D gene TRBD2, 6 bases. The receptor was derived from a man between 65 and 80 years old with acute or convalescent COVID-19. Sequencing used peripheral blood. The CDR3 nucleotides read TGTGCCAGCAGAAGGACTAAAGGGACGCAGTATTTT. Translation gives CASRRTKGTQYF.